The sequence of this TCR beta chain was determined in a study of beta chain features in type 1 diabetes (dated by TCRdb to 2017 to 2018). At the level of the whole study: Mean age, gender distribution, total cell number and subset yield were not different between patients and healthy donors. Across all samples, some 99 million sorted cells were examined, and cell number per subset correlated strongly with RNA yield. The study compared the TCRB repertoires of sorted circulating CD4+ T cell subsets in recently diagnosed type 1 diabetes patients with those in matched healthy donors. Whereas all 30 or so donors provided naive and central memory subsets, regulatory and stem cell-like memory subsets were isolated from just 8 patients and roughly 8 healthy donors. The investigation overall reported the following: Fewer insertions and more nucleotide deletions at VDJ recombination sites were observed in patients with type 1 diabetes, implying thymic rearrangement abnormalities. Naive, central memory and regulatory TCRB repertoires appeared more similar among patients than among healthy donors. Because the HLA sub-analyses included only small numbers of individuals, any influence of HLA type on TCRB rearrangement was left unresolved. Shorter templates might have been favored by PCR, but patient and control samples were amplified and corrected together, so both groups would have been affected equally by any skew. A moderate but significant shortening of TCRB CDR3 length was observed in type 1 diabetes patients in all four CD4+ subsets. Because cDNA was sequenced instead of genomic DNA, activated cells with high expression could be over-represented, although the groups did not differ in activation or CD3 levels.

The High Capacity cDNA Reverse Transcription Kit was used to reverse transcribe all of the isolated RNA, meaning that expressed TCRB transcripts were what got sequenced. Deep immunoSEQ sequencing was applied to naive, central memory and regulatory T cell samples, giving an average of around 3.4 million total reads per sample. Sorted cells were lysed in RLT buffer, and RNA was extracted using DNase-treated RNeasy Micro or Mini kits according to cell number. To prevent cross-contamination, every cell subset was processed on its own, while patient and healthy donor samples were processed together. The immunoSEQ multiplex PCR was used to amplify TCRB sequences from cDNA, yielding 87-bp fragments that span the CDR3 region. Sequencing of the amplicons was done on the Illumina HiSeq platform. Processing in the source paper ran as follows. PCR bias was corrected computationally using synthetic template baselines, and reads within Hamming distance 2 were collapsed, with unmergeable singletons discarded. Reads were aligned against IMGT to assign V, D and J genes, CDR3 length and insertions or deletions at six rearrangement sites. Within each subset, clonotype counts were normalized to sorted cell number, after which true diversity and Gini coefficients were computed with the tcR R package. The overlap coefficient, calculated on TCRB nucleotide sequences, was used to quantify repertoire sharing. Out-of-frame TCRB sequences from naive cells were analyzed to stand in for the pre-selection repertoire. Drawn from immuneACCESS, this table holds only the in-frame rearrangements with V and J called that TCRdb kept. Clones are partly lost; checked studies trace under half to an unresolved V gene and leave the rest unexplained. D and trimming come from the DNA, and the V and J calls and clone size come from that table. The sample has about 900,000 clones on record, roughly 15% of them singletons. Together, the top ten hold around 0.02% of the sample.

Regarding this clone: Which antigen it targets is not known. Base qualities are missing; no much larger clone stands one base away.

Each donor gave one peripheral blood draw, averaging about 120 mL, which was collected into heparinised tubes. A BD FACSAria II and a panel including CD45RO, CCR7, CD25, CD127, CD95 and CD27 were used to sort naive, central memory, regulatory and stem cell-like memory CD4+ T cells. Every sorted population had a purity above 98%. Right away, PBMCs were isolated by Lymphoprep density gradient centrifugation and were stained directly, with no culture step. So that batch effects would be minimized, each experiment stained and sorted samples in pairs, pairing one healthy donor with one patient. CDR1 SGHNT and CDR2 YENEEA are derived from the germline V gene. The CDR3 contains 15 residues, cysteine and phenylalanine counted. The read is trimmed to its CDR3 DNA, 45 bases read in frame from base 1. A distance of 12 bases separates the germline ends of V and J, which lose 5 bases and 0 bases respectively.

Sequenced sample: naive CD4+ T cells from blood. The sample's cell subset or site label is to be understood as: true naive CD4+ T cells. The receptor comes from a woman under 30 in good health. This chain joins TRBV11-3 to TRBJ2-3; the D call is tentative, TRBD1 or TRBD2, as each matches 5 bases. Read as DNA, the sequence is TGTGCCAGCAGCCCGGGGCGGACTAGCACAGATACGCAGTATTTT. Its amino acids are CASSPGRTSTDTQYF.